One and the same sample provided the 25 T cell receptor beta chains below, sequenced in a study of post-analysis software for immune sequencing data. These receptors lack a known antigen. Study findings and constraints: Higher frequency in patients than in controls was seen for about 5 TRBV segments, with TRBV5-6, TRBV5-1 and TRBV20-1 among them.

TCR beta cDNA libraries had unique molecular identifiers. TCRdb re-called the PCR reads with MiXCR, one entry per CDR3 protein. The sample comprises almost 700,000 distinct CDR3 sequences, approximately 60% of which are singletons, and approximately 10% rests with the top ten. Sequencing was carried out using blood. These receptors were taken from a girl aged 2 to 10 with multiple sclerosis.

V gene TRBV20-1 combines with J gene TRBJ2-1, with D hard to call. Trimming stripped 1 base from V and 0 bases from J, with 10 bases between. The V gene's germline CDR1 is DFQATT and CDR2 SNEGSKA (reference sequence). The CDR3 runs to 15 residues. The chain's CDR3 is CSARGRTSSYNEQFF. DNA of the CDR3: TGCAGTGCTAGAGGACGTACCAGCTCCTACAATGAGCAGTTCTTC.

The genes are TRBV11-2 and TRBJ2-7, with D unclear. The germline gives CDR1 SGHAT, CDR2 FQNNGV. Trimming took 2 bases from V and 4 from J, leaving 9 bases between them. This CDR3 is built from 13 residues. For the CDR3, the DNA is TGTGCCAGCAGCTTATTCAGCGTGTACGAGCAGTACTTC. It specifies CASSLFSVYEQYF.

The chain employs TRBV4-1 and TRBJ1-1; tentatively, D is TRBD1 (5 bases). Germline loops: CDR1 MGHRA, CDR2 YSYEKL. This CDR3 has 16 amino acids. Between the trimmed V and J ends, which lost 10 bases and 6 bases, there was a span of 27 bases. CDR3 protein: CANGQTPGVGRPEAFF. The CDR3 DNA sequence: TGCGCCAACGGCCAAACCCCGGGGGTGGGGCGACCTGAAGCTTTCTTT.

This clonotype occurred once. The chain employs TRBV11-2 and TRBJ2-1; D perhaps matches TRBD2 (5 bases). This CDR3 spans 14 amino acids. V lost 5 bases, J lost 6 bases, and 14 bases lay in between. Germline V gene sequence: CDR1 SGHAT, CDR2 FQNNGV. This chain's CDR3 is CASSLPDFFNEQFF. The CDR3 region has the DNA TGTGCCAGCAGCCTGCCGGACTTTTTCAATGAGCAGTTCTTC.

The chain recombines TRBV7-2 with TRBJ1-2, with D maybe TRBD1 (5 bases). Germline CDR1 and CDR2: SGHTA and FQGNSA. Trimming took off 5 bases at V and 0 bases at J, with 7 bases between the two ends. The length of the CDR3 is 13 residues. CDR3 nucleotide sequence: TGTGCCAGCAGCACACAGGCTAACTATGGCTACACCTTC. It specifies CASSTQANYGYTF.

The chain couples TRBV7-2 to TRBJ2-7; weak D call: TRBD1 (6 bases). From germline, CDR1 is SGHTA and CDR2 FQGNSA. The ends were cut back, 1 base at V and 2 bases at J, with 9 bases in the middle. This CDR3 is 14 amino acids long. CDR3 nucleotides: TGTGCCAGCAGCTTAGTTCCAGGGGCCTACGAGCAGTACTTC. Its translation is CASSLVPGAYEQYF.

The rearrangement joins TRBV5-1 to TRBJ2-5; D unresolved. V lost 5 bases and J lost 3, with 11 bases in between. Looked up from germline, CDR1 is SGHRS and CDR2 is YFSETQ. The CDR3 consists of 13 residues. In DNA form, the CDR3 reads TGCGCCAGCAGACAGATTCACGAAGAGACCCAGTACTTC. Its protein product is CASRQIHEETQYF. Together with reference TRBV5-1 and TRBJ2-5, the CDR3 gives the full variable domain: KAGVTQTPRYLIKTRGQQVTLSCSPISGHRSVSWYQQTPGQGLQFLFEYFSETQRNKGNFPGRFSGRQFSNSRSEMNVSTLELGDSALYLCASRQIHEETQYFGPGTRLLVL.

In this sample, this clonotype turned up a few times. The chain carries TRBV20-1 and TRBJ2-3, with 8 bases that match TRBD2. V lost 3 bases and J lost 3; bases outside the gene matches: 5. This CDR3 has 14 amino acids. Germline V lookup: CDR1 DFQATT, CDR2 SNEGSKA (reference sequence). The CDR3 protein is CSARVAGYTDTQYF. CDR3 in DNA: TGCAGTGCTAGGGTAGCGGGGTATACAGATACGCAGTATTTT.

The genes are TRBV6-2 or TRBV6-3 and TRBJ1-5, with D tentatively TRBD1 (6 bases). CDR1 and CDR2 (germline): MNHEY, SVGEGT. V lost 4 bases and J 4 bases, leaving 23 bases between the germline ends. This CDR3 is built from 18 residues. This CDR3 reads CASSSSGQGHPRNQPQHF. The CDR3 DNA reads TGTGCCAGCAGTTCGTCCGGTCAGGGACATCCAAGGAATCAGCCCCAGCATTTT.

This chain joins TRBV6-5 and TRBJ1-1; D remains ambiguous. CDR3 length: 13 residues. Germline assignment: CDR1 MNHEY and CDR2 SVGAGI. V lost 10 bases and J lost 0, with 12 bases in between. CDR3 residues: CATRGSMNTEAFF. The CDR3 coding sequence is TGTGCCACCCGCGGGAGCATGAACACTGAAGCTTTCTTT.

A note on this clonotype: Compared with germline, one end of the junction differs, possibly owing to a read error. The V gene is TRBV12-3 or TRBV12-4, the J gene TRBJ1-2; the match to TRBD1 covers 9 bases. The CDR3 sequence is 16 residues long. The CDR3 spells CVSSSHLGQGSRGYTF. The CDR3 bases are TGTGTCAGCAGTTCCCACCTGGGACAGGGCTCGCGAGGCTACACCTTC.

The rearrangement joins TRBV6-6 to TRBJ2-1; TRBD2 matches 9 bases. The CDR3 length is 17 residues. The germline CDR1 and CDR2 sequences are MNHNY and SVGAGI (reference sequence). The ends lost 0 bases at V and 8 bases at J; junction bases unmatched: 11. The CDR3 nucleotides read TGTGCCAGCAGTTACTCGATAGGGCGGGAGGGTAGGTATGAGCAGTTCTTC. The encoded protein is CASSYSIGREGRYEQFF.

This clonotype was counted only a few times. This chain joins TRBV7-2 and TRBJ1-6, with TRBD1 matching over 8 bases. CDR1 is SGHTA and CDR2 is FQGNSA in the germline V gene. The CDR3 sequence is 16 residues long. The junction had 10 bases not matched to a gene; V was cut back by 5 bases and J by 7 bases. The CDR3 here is CASSHGTGAGNSPLHF. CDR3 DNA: TGTGCCAGCAGCCACGGGACAGGAGCGGGGAATTCACCCCTCCACTTT.

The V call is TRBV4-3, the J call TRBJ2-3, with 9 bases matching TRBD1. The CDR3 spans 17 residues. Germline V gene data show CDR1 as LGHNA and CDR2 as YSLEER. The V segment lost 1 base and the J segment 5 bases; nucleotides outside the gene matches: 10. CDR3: CASSQGPDRGSGDTQYF. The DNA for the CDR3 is TGCGCCAGCAGCCAAGGTCCGGACAGGGGTAGTGGAGATACGCAGTATTTT.

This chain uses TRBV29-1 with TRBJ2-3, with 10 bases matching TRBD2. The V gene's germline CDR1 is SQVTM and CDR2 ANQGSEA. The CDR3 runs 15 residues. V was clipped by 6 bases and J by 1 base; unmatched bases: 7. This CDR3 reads CSVLLAGGGTDTQYF. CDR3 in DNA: TGCAGCGTCCTGTTAGCGGGAGGCGGCACAGATACGCAGTATTTT.

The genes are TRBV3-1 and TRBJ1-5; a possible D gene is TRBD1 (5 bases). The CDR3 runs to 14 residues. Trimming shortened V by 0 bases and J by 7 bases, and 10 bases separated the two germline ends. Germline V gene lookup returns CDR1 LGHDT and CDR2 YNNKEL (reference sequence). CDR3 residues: CASSQEGGNQPQHF. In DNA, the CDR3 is TGTGCCAGCAGCCAAGAGGGGGGGAACCAGCCCCAGCATTTT. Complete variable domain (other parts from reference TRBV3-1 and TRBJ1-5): DTAVSQTPKYLVTQMGNDKSIKCEQNLGHDTMYWYKQDSKKFLKIMFSYNNKELIINETVPNRFSPKSPDKAHLNLHINSLELGDSAVYFCASSQEGGNQPQHFGDGTRLSIL.

CDR3: CASSLSRTDPYNEQFF. DNA for the CDR3: TGTGCCAGCAGCTTAAGCCGAACAGATCCCTACAATGAGCAGTTCTTC. The rearrangement uses TRBV7-8 and TRBJ2-1, with no clear D. Germline V gene data show CDR1 as SGHVS and CDR2 as FQNEAQ. With 2 bases removed from V and 2 bases from J, the gap between germline ends came to 13 bases. The CDR3 consists of 16 residues.

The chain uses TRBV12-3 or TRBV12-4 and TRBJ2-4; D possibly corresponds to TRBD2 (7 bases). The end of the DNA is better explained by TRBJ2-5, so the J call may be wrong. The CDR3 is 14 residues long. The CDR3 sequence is CASTGGQGPETQYF. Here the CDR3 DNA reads TGTGCCAGCACGGGGGGTCAGGGGCCAGAGACCCAGTACTTC.

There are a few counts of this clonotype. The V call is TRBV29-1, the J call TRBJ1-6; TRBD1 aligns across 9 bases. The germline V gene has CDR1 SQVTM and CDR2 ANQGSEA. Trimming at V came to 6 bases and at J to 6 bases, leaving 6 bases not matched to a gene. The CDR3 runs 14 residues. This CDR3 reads CSVLTGGSNSPLHF. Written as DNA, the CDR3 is TGCAGCGTGTTAACAGGGGGCTCTAATTCACCCCTCCACTTT.

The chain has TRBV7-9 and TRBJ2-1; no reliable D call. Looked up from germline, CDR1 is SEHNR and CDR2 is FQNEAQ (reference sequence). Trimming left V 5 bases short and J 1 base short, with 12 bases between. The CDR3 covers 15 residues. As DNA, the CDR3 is TGTGCCAGCAGCCCAAAAGGCAGTTCCTACAATGAGCAGTTCTTC. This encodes CASSPKGSSYNEQFF.

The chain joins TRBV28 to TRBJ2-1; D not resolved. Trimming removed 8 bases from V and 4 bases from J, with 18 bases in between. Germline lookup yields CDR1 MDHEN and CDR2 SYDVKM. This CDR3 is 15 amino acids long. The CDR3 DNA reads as TGTGCCAGCTCCTCCCGGGCCTTGGGGTACAATGAGCAGTTCTTC. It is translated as CASSSRALGYNEQFF.

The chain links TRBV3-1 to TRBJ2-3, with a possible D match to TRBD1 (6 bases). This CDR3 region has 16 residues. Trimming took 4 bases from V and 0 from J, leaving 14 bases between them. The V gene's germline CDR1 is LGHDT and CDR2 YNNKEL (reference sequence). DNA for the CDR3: TGTGCCAGCAGCCCTCAACAGGGAATTAGCACAGATACGCAGTATTTT. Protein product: CASSPQQGISTDTQYF.

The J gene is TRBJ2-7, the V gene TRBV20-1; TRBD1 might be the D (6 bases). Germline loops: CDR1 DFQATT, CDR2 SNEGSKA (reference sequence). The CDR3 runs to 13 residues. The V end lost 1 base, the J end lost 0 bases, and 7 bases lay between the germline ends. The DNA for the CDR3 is TGCAGTGCTAGAGGACAGGACTCCTACGAGCAGTACTTC. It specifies CSARGQDSYEQYF.

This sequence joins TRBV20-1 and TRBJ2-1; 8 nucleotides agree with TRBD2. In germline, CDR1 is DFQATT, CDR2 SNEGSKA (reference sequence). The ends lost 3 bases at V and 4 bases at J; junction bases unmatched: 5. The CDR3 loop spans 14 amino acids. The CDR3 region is CSASGRAGYNEQFF. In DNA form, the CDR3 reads TGCAGTGCTAGCGGGAGGGCCGGTTACAATGAGCAGTTCTTC.

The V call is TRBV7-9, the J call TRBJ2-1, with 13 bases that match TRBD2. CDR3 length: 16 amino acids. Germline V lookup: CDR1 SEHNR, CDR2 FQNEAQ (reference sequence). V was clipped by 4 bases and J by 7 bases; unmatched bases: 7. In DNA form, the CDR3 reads TGTGCCAGCAGCTCCCGGACTAGCGGGAGCACTAATGAGCAGTTCTTC. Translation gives CASSSRTSGSTNEQFF.